These 3 T cell receptor beta chains were sequenced from one sample in a study of radiotherapy plus CTLA-4 blockade in lung cancer. This table comes from immunoSEQ multiplex PCR, and its TCRdb copy is limited to in-frame clones, with some not included. This table has about 85,000 clones, 70% to 90% appearing once. The starting material was peripheral blood, obtained from a patient treated with radiotherapy plus ipilimumab. The receptors were sampled from a human donor with non-small cell lung cancer who had a partial response to radiotherapy plus ipilimumab.

The chain has TRBV30 and TRBJ1-6; D is possibly TRBD1 (5 bases). The V and J ends lost 5 bases and 8 bases respectively, with 10 bases between them. From germline, CDR1 is GTSNPN and CDR2 SVGIG (reference sequence). The CDR3 spans 12 residues. CDR3 DNA sequence: TGTGCCTGGGGTCGGGGGGATTCACCCCTCCACTTT. It codes for CAWGRGDSPLHF.

The sample holds one count of this clone. This rearrangement joins TRBV6-5 to TRBJ1-2; 9 bases agree with TRBD1. Germline V gives CDR1 MNHEY, CDR2 SVGAGI. The CDR3 length is 16 residues. After removal of 2 bases from V and 7 bases from J, the junction contained 11 bases not matched to a gene. The CDR3 sequence is CASSYRQTGGWSGYTF. The CDR3 nucleotides are TGTGCCAGCAGTTACCGTCAAACAGGGGGCTGGTCTGGCTACACCTTC.

This clone is judged medium-sized (0.01 to 0.1%). V gene TRBV4-1 combines with J gene TRBJ2-3; TRBD1 is a possible D gene (5 bases). CDR3 size: 15 residues. Trimming left V 0 bases short and J 2 bases short, with 9 bases between. Germline lookup yields CDR1 MGHRA and CDR2 YSYEKL. The CDR3 bases are TGCGCCAGCAGCCAAGACAGGGCAACCACAGATACGCAGTATTTT. Amino acids: CASSQDRATTDTQYF.